This T cell receptor beta chain is drawn from a study of cytomegalovirus exposure and HLA in healthy donors. V was cut by 2 bases and J by 0 bases, with 5 bases left in between. The CDR3 spans 14 residues. Per germline, CDR1 MNHNS and CDR2 SASEGT. This clone was counted a few times. Its antigen is not known. With 60 Vbeta and 13 Jbeta primers, the PCR was carried out. Assay: immunoSEQ multiplex PCR; the TCRdb copy retains only in-frame clones and omits some. This sample carries 70,000 to 85,000 clones, about 68% of them seen once, and the ten largest clones take more than 8.5%. Overall study findings and caveats: Rare sequences made up most TCRs, while some public TCRs were found in many donors.

Sequencing was done on a sample of PBMCs. This chain links TRBV6-1 with TRBJ1-5; D remains ambiguous. The TCR sequence derives from a man aged 35 to 55 in good health and CMV-seropositive. The CDR3 sequence: CASSEQFSNQPQHF. The CDR3 bases are TGTGCCAGCAGTGAACAGTTTAGCAATCAGCCCCAGCATTTT.